The 18 T cell receptor beta chains in this list originate from one sample, sequenced in a study of control samples from healthy donors and cancer patients. TCRdb's table, derived via immunoSEQ multiplex PCR, lists solely in-frame clones and lacks some. Of 95,000 to 150,000 clones in the sample, over 75% were seen once. Sequencing was carried out using blood. The source of these receptors is a man in his forties in good health.

Only a few counts were recorded for this clone. The chain joins TRBV7-2 to TRBJ1-1; possible D gene TRBD1, 5 bases. Deletions cut 1 base from V and 1 base from J, with 10 bases between. Germline V gene sequence: CDR1 SGHTA, CDR2 FQGNSA. This CDR3 is built from 15 residues. CDR3 sequence reads: CASSLGDLPNTEAFF. CDR3 nucleotide sequence: TGTGCCAGCAGCTTAGGGGACTTACCGAACACTGAAGCTTTCTTT.

The chain recombines TRBV7-3 with TRBJ1-6; D remains ambiguous. Germline CDR1 reads SGHTA; CDR2 reads FQGTGA. Trimming pared 6 bases from V and 7 bases from J, leaving 7 bases between. This CDR3 contains 12 residues. CDR3 amino acids: CASRRENSPLHF. The CDR3 region has the DNA TGTGCCAGCAGGAGAGAAAATTCACCCCTCCACTTT.

The genes are TRBV9 and TRBJ1-2; D is perhaps TRBD1 (6 bases). The CDR3 length is 16 residues. Germline V gives CDR1 SGDLS, CDR2 YYNGEE. V lost 0 bases, J lost 6 bases, and 18 bases lay in between. CDR3 residues: CASSVGLDRITDGYTF. CDR3 nucleotides: TGTGCCAGCAGCGTAGGGCTTGACAGGATCACAGATGGCTACACCTTC.

The CDR3 nucleotides are TGCGCCAGCAGCCACTCAGGGTCGGATCAGCCCCAGCATTTT. Its translation is CASSHSGSDQPQHF. The chain uses TRBV4-1 and TRBJ1-5, with D perhaps matching TRBD1 (5 bases). Germline V lookup: CDR1 MGHRA, CDR2 YSYEKL. Trimming shortened V by 3 bases and J by 5 bases, and 11 bases separated the two germline ends. CDR3 length: 14 residues.

The J gene is TRBJ1-1, the V gene TRBV7-8, with D unclear. This CDR3 has 11 amino acids. Germline V gene data show CDR1 as SGHVS and CDR2 as FQNEAQ. V lost 1 base and J 10 bases, leaving 7 bases between the germline ends. DNA for the CDR3: TGTGCCAGCAGCTTAGTTGTGGGAGCTTTCTTT. Protein sequence: CASSLVVGAFF.

This clone was recorded once. The CDR3 DNA is TGTGCCAGTAGTGCTGACAGGGATCGGGAAAAACTGTTTTTT. Protein product: CASSADRDREKLFF. This chain uses TRBV19 with TRBJ1-4; 7 bases are shared with TRBD1. J gave up 8 bases and V 5 bases, and 8 bases lay outside the gene matches. The CDR3 totals 14 residues. Germline V CDR1 and CDR2: LNHDA, SQIVND (reference sequence).

The chain recombines TRBV24-1 with TRBJ2-1; 10 nucleotides agree with TRBD1. The germline V gene encodes CDR1 KGHDR and CDR2 SFDVKD. V gave up 4 bases and J gave up 10 bases; unmatched junction bases: 12. CDR3 size: 16 residues. In nucleotides, the CDR3 is TGTGCCACCAGTGAACCAACGGGACAGGGGAGGGGGGAGCAGTTCTTC. Protein sequence: CATSEPTGQGRGEQFF.

The V gene is TRBV7-9, the J gene TRBJ1-3, with TRBD1 identical over 8 bases. Germline assignment: CDR1 SEHNR and CDR2 FQNEAQ (reference sequence). CDR3 length: 13 residues. Trimming at V came to 7 bases and at J to 6 bases, leaving 5 bases not matched to a gene. The CDR3, as DNA: TGTGCCAGCAAACTGCAGGGGGCAAACACCATATATTTT. Protein sequence: CASKLQGANTIYF.

The rearrangement links TRBV6-1 to TRBJ2-2; TRBD1 agrees at 9 bases. The V segment lost 3 bases and the J segment 4 bases; nucleotides outside the gene matches: 15. CDR3 length: 19 amino acids. In germline, CDR1 is MNHNS, CDR2 SASEGT. This CDR3 is CASSDPGQGLSLVTGELFF. The CDR3 coding sequence is TGTGCCAGCAGTGATCCGGGACAGGGTTTAAGTTTGGTCACCGGGGAGCTGTTTTTT.

This chain joins TRBV5-1 and TRBJ2-2; D is perhaps TRBD2 (7 bases). Trimming cost V 4 bases and J 3 bases, with 13 bases left between them. Germline lookup yields CDR1 SGHRS and CDR2 YFSETQ. The CDR3 consists of 15 residues. CDR3 residues: CASSPRGRDTGELFF. Written as DNA, the CDR3 is TGCGCCAGCAGCCCGCGGGGGCGGGACACCGGGGAGCTGTTTTTT.

This clone was counted once. CDR3 residues: CASSQQGAFETQYF. Here the CDR3 DNA reads TGTGCCAGCAGTCAACAGGGGGCGTTTGAGACCCAGTACTTC. The chain couples TRBV11-2 to TRBJ2-5; 9 nucleotides agree with TRBD1. The CDR3 spans 14 residues. J gave up 5 bases and V 6 bases, and 7 bases lay outside the gene matches. In germline, CDR1 is SGHAT, CDR2 FQNNGV. Full variable domain (remainder filled in from reference TRBV11-2 and TRBJ2-5): EAGVAQSPRYKIIEKRQSVAFWCNPISGHATLYWYQQILGQGPKLLIQFQNNGVVDDSQLPKDRFSAERLKGVDSTLKIQPAKLEDSAVYLCASSQQGAFETQYFGPGTRLLVL.

This clone was counted only a few times. The chain uses TRBV12-3 or TRBV12-4 and TRBJ1-2; D unclear. The CDR3 is made up of 12 amino acids. The ends were cut back, 4 bases at V and 6 bases at J, with 9 bases in the middle. The CDR3 coding sequence is TGTGCCAGCAGTTATGGGAATAATGGCTACACCTTC. Translated: CASSYGNNGYTF.

The rearrangement uses TRBV7-3 and TRBJ2-3, with D maybe TRBD2 (6 bases). Germline loops: CDR1 SGHTA, CDR2 FQGTGA. The ends were cut back, 3 bases at V and 4 bases at J, with 11 bases in the middle. CDR3 length equals 14 residues. The CDR3 sequence: CASSLEGTADTQYF. In DNA form, the CDR3 reads TGTGCCAGCAGCTTGGAGGGCACGGCAGATACGCAGTATTTT. Based on the CDR3 plus reference TRBV7-3 and TRBJ2-3, the full variable domain is GAGVSQTPSNKVTEKGKYVELRCDPISGHTALYWYRQSLGQGPEFLIYFQGTGAADDSGLPNDRFFAVRPEGSVSTLKIQRTERGDSAVYLCASSLEGTADTQYFGPGTRLTVL.

The chain carries TRBV3-1 (or the pseudogene TRBV3-2) and TRBJ1-1; a possible D gene is TRBD1 (6 bases). Germline CDR1 and CDR2: LGHDT and YNNKEL (reference sequence). Trimming shortened V by 4 bases and J by 0 bases, and 18 bases separated the two germline ends. The CDR3 has 17 amino acids. The CDR3 reads CASSRYSSGTMNTEAFF. The CDR3 DNA reads as TGTGCCAGCAGCCGATATTCTTCCGGGACAATGAACACTGAAGCTTTCTTT.

This clone has more than one count but fewer than ten. The chain joins TRBV7-3 to TRBJ1-1, with 10 bases that match TRBD1. The germline gives CDR1 SGHTA, CDR2 FQGTGA. The V gene end was trimmed by 2 bases and the J gene end by 5 bases; junction bases not matched to a gene: 2. This CDR3 is 14 amino acids long. The CDR3, as DNA: TGTGCCAGCAGCTTAGACAGGGGGCGTACTGAAGCTTTCTTT. Protein: CASSLDRGRTEAFF.

This chain links TRBV5-6 with TRBJ1-2; 7 bases map to TRBD1. The CDR3 loop spans 15 amino acids. Germline loops: CDR1 SGHDT, CDR2 YYEEEE. Trimming at V came to 4 bases and at J to 2 bases, leaving 8 bases not matched to a gene. The DNA for the CDR3 is TGTGCCAGCAGCATGACAGGGCCCGAAAACTATGGCTACACCTTC. Translating gives CASSMTGPENYGYTF.

The chain couples TRBV5-6 to TRBJ1-6; the match to TRBD1 covers 9 bases. Germline CDR1 SGHDT, CDR2 YYEEEE. Trimming at V came to 4 bases and at J to 6 bases, leaving 8 bases not matched to a gene. The CDR3 consists of 16 residues. The CDR3 DNA is TGTGCCAGCAGCGAACTGGACAGGGGCAGTAATTCACCCCTCCACTTT. Translation gives CASSELDRGSNSPLHF.

V and J are TRBV3-1 (or the pseudogene TRBV3-2) and TRBJ2-5; 7 nucleotides align to TRBD1. The V and J ends lost 4 bases and 4 bases, in that order; junction bases with no gene match: 6. CDR1 is LGHDT and CDR2 is YNNKEL in the germline V gene (reference sequence). The CDR3 is 14 residues long. The chain's CDR3 is CASSREGAGETQYF. The CDR3 nucleotides are TGTGCCAGCAGCCGAGAGGGGGCAGGAGAGACCCAGTACTTC.